This TCR beta chain is from a study of T-cell memory formation after mild COVID-19. Across the study: TCR clusters were mostly confined to one donor each.

The trim removed 5 bases at V and 4 bases at J, leaving 8 bases unmatched. The CDR3 length is 15 residues. Each CDR3 protein is one row after TCRdb ran MiXCR on the 5' RACE reads. The table includes about 250,000 distinct CDR3 sequences, 15% detected once. The V and J genes are TRBV12-3 or TRBV12-4 and TRBJ1-5, with TRBD1 matching 7 bases. The sequenced material came from PBMCs or a T cell subset sorted from them (not recorded which). The TCR sequence derives from an adult woman who had mild COVID-19 (a few samples of this study predate the infection). Cell type and time point are not known. CDR3 loop: CASSLSGTANQPQHF. The DNA of the CDR3 is TGTGCCAGCAGTCTTTCCGGGACAGCGAATCAGCCCCAGCATTTT.